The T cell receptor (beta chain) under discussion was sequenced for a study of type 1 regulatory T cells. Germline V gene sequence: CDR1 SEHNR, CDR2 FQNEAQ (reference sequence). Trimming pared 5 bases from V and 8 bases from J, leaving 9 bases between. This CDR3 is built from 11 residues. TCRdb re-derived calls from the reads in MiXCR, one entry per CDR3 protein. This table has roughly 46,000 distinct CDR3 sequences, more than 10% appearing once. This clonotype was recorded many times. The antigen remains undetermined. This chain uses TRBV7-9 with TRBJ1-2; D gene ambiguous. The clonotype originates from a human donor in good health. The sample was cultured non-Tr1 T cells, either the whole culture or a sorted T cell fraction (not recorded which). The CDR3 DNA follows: TGTGCCAGCAGCCCAACCTCCGGCTACACCTTC. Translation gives CASSPTSGYTF.